These 30 T cell receptor beta chains originate from one sample sequenced in a study of cytomegalovirus exposure and HLA in healthy donors. The assay was immunoSEQ multiplex PCR, and TCRdb's table has in-frame clones only and misses some. The data show some 130,000 clones, around four fifths seen once. Sequenced sample: PBMCs. The receptors originated from a man in his thirties or forties in good health and CMV-seropositive.

V is TRBV5-5 and J is TRBJ2-7, with a weak D call TRBD1 (5 bases). This CDR3 comprises 14 residues. Trimming removed 5 bases at V and 3 bases at J, with 15 bases between. Germline CDR1 is SGHKS and CDR2 is YYEKEE (reference sequence). The CDR3, as DNA: TGTGCCAGCAGATCAGGGTTGGCGGACTACGAGCAGTACTTC. Translation gives CASRSGLADYEQYF.

CDR3 DNA sequence: TGTGCCAGCAGGTTCGGGGGAGGCTCCTACAATGAGCAGTTCTTC. Protein product: CASRFGGGSYNEQFF. V usage is TRBV6-6 and J usage is TRBJ2-1, with D perhaps matching TRBD2 (6 bases). Per germline, CDR1 MNHNY and CDR2 SVGAGI (reference sequence). V was cut by 6 bases and J by 0 bases, with 12 bases left in between. The CDR3 totals 15 residues.

The chain is built from TRBV9 and TRBJ1-2; TRBD1 matches 10 bases. The CDR3 has 15 residues. Trimming at V came to 0 bases and at J to 6 bases, leaving 5 bases not matched to a gene. The germline V gene encodes CDR1 SGDLS and CDR2 YYNGEE. The CDR3 DNA is TGTGCCAGCAGCGTAGCGGACAGGGGGTCCGATGGCTACACCTTC. As protein: CASSVADRGSDGYTF.

V is TRBV29-1 and J is TRBJ1-2; D is unclear. This CDR3 has 11 amino acids. V was clipped by 6 bases and J by 4 bases, with 9 bases between them. Germline lookup yields CDR1 SQVTM and CDR2 ANQGSEA. CDR3 sequence: CSVSLGYGYTF. The CDR3 region has the DNA TGCAGCGTGAGCCTCGGCTATGGCTACACCTTC. Full variable domain (outside the CDR3, taken from reference TRBV29-1 and TRBJ1-2): SAVISQKPSRDICQRGTSLTIQCQVDSQVTMMFWYRQQPGQSLTLIATANQGSEATYESGFVIDKFPISRPNLTFSTLTVSNMSPEDSSIYLCSVSLGYGYTFGSGTRLTVV.

The chain combines TRBV5-8 with TRBJ2-1; 10 bases fit TRBD1. V lost 5 bases and J lost 9; bases outside the gene matches: 11. The CDR3 is 15 residues long. CDR1 and CDR2 from the germline V gene are SGHTS and YDEGEE. Here the CDR3 reads CASSVGTGVKSEQFF. In DNA, the CDR3 is TGTGCCAGCAGTGTCGGGACAGGGGTTAAGAGTGAGCAGTTCTTC.

J is TRBJ2-2 and V is TRBV5-6; 9 bases match TRBD1. The germline CDR1 and CDR2 sequences are SGHDT and YYEEEE. The CDR3 is 16 amino acids. Germline trimming cut 4 bases from V and 4 bases from J; bases unmatched to any gene: 8. The CDR3 region is CASSHYTTGGTGELFF. For the CDR3, the DNA is TGTGCCAGCAGCCATTACACGACAGGGGGCACCGGGGAGCTGTTTTTT.

This clone occurred a few times. This chain uses TRBV2 with TRBJ1-5, with 7 nucleotides matching TRBD1. After removal of 6 bases from V and 7 bases from J, the junction contained 6 bases not matched to a gene. This CDR3 comprises 13 residues. From germline, CDR1 is SNHLY and CDR2 FYNNEI. CDR3 sequence reads: CASSSQGRQPQHF. In DNA, the CDR3 is TGTGCCAGCAGCTCACAGGGGAGGCAGCCCCAGCATTTT.

The V call is TRBV5-1, the J call TRBJ1-5; 7 bases are shared with TRBD1. CDR1 SGHRS and CDR2 YFSETQ come from the germline V gene. The CDR3 loop spans 17 amino acids. Trimming removed 0 bases from V and 0 bases from J; junction bases left unmatched: 6. CDR3 in amino acids: CASSLGGTENSNQPQHF. The DNA for the CDR3 is TGCGCCAGCAGCTTGGGAGGGACAGAGAATAGCAATCAGCCCCAGCATTTT.

Only one count was recorded for this clone. The V gene is TRBV5-1, the J gene TRBJ2-3; TRBD2 matches 7 bases. The CDR3 runs to 14 residues. With V trimmed by 4 bases and J by 2 bases, 4 bases remained unmatched. Germline V gene sequence: CDR1 SGHRS, CDR2 YFSETQ. CDR3 loop: CASSPGTITDTQYF. In nucleotides, the CDR3 is TGCGCCAGCAGCCCGGGGACTATCACAGATACGCAGTATTTT.

This chain joins TRBV5-4 and TRBJ2-5; 9 bases map to TRBD1. The CDR3 extends over 15 amino acids. The germline V gene has CDR1 SGHNT and CDR2 YYREEE (reference sequence). Trimming removed 4 bases from V and 5 bases from J; junction bases left unmatched: 9. The CDR3 reads CASSLAGTGRETQYF. CDR3 in DNA: TGTGCCAGCAGCCTAGCCGGGACAGGGAGGGAGACCCAGTACTTC.

The chain is built from TRBV30 and TRBJ1-2; 7 bases line up with TRBD1. Germline lookup yields CDR1 GTSNPN and CDR2 SVGIG (reference sequence). The CDR3 has 15 residues. The J segment lost 3 bases and the V segment lost 0 bases, leaving 7 bases of the junction unmatched. CDR3: CAWSVPDRSHYGYTF. The CDR3 DNA is TGTGCCTGGAGTGTCCCGGACAGGAGCCACTATGGCTACACCTTC.

The V gene is TRBV10-1, the J gene TRBJ1-1; D gene uncertain. V lost 6 bases to trimming and J lost 2 bases, with 10 bases between them. The CDR3 sequence is 13 residues long. Germline lookup yields CDR1 WNHNN and CDR2 SYGVQD (reference sequence). CDR3 amino acids: CASSALGNTEAFF. In DNA, the CDR3 is TGCGCCAGCAGCGCCCTCGGTAACACTGAAGCTTTCTTT.

This sequence joins TRBV29-1 and TRBJ1-1, with D possibly TRBD1 on 5 matching bases. The CDR3 sequence is 16 residues long. Germline V gene data show CDR1 as SQVTM and CDR2 as ANQGSEA. The ends were cut back, 8 bases at V and 0 bases at J, with 22 bases in the middle. CDR3 DNA: TGCAGCTTCACGGGGGAGGGGCTCTCAATGAACACTGAAGCTTTCTTT. Its translation: CSFTGEGLSMNTEAFF.

This rearrangement joins TRBV29-1 to TRBJ1-1; possible D gene TRBD1, 6 bases. Germline V lookup: CDR1 SQVTM, CDR2 ANQGSEA. The CDR3 runs 14 residues. V was clipped by 8 bases and J by 0 bases, with 16 bases between them. The CDR3 loop reads CSPTRTDMNTEAFF. The CDR3 DNA reads as TGCAGCCCGACGCGGACAGACATGAACACTGAAGCTTTCTTT. Based on the CDR3 plus reference TRBV29-1 and TRBJ1-1, the full variable domain is SAVISQKPSRDICQRGTSLTIQCQVDSQVTMMFWYRQQPGQSLTLIATANQGSEATYESGFVIDKFPISRPNLTFSTLTVSNMSPEDSSIYLCSPTRTDMNTEAFFGQGTRLTVV.

The rearrangement uses TRBV9 and TRBJ1-2, with a possible D match to TRBD1 (6 bases). CDR1 and CDR2 from the germline V gene are SGDLS and YYNGEE. The CDR3 runs to 16 residues. V lost 4 bases and J lost 0, with 16 bases in between. The CDR3 spells CASSIRGEGANYGYTF. The CDR3 DNA reads TGTGCCAGCAGCATACGTGGGGAGGGGGCTAACTATGGCTACACCTTC.

This clone was counted ten times or more. The rearrangement uses TRBV10-3 and TRBJ1-2; D gene unclear. The ends were cut back, 0 bases at V and 6 bases at J, with 20 bases in the middle. CDR1 and CDR2 from the germline V gene are ENHRY and SYGVKD. The CDR3 has 17 residues. In nucleotides, the CDR3 is TGTGCCATCAGTGAGTCGAGTCTCCGGGTCCCCAAAAATGGCTACACCTTC. As protein: CAISESSLRVPKNGYTF.

The chain carries TRBV6-1 and TRBJ1-1; 11 positions agree with TRBD1. Per the germline V gene, CDR1 is MNHNS and CDR2 is SASEGT. V shed 1 base, J shed 6 bases, and the junction held 1 base outside the gene matches. The CDR3 loop spans 14 amino acids. CDR3 amino acids: CASSEGDRGAEAFF. CDR3 sequence (DNA): TGTGCCAGCAGTGAAGGGGACAGGGGGGCTGAAGCTTTCTTT.

The V and J genes are TRBV10-3 and TRBJ2-5; D perhaps matches TRBD2 (6 bases). Germline V gene sequence: CDR1 ENHRY, CDR2 SYGVKD. This CDR3 comprises 14 residues. V was pared by 7 bases and J by 5 bases, with 17 bases between. CDR3 in amino acids: CAITEEGRLETQYF. In DNA, the CDR3 is TGTGCCATCACGGAAGAGGGGAGGTTGGAGACCCAGTACTTC.

This sequence joins TRBV5-1 and TRBJ2-3; 12 bases align to TRBD2. Per germline, CDR1 SGHRS and CDR2 YFSETQ. Trimming removed 4 bases from V and 3 bases from J; junction bases left unmatched: 3. CDR3 size: 15 residues. CDR3 sequence reads: CASSLTSGGTDTQYF. The DNA for the CDR3 is TGCGCCAGCAGCCTGACTAGCGGGGGAACAGATACGCAGTATTTT.

The genes are TRBV2 and TRBJ2-7; 9 bases agree with TRBD1. The CDR3 consists of 16 residues. CDR1 SNHLY and CDR2 FYNNEI come from the germline V gene. J lost 0 bases, V lost 6 bases, and 9 bases had no gene match. As DNA, the CDR3 is TGTGCCAGCAGGGATACCGGGACAGGGTTCTCCTACGAGCAGTACTTC. Protein product: CASRDTGTGFSYEQYF.

This clone was seen at least ten times. This chain connects TRBV25-1 to TRBJ1-2; 7 bases map to TRBD1. Trimming at V came to 2 bases and at J to 5 bases, leaving 5 bases not matched to a gene. CDR3 length: 14 residues. CDR1 MGHDK and CDR2 SYGVNS come from the germline V gene. CDR3 sequence: CASSEPGTVYGYTF. In DNA, the CDR3 is TGTGCCAGCAGTGAACCCGGGACAGTTTATGGCTACACCTTC.

The CDR3 loop is CASSRVRVGELFF. As DNA, the CDR3 is TGTGCCAGCAGCCGGGTTCGGGTCGGGGAGCTGTTTTTT. J is TRBJ2-2 and V is TRBV5-6; D is unresolved. The V gene lost 4 bases and the J gene lost 7 bases, with 11 bases spanning the gap. The CDR3 is 13 residues long. The germline V gene has CDR1 SGHDT and CDR2 YYEEEE.

The genes are TRBV6-5 and TRBJ2-6; no firm D call. The CDR3 loop spans 15 amino acids. CDR1 is MNHEY, CDR2 SVGAGI, per germline. The V end lost 5 bases, the J end lost 0 bases, and 8 bases lay between the germline ends. The chain's CDR3 is CASSRFRSGANVLTF. DNA for the CDR3: TGTGCCAGCAGTCGTTTCCGCTCTGGGGCCAACGTCCTGACTTTC.

CDR3 nucleotide sequence: TGTGCCAGCAGCTTGTTACCCGCCTATCAGTTCTTC. Protein sequence: CASSLLPAYQFF. V gene TRBV5-8 combines with J gene TRBJ2-1; no clear D gene. The germline V gene encodes CDR1 SGHTS and CDR2 YDEGEE. The ends were cut back, 1 base at V and 13 bases at J, with 12 bases in the middle. The length of the CDR3 is 12 residues.

The rearrangement uses TRBV5-6 and TRBJ2-3; 8 positions match TRBD2. From germline, CDR1 is SGHDT and CDR2 YYEEEE. The CDR3 loop spans 16 amino acids. The J segment lost 2 bases and the V segment lost 0 bases, leaving 5 bases of the junction unmatched. The CDR3 DNA is TGTGCCAGCAGCTTGGAGGGACTAGGTGTCACAGATACGCAGTATTTT. Translating it yields CASSLEGLGVTDTQYF. The whole variable domain, remainder taken from reference TRBV5-6 and TRBJ2-3, is DAGVTQSPTHLIKTRGQQVTLRCSPKSGHDTVSWYQQALGQGPQFIFQYYEEEERQRGNFPDRFSGHQFPNYSSELNVNALLLGDSALYLCASSLEGLGVTDTQYFGPGTRLTVL.

The V call is TRBV11-2, the J call TRBJ2-7; 9 bases are shared with TRBD2. The CDR3 has 16 amino acids. CDR1 and CDR2 (germline): SGHAT, FQNNGV. Trimming removed 5 bases from V and 5 bases from J; junction bases left unmatched: 13. CDR3 sequence (DNA): TGTGCCAGCAGCCTCAACGGCGGGAGGGCCTTGGACGAGCAGTACTTC. Translation: CASSLNGGRALDEQYF.

V is TRBV7-2 and J is TRBJ2-3; 7 nucleotides line up with TRBD1. Germline V lookup: CDR1 SGHTA, CDR2 FQGNSA. The CDR3 is made up of 14 amino acids. V dropped 7 bases and J dropped 3; count of bases not matched to a gene: 7. The CDR3: CASTLTGWTDTQYF. CDR3 bases: TGTGCCAGCACGTTGACAGGGTGGACAGATACGCAGTATTTT.

The gene calls are TRBV27 and TRBJ2-2, with D perhaps TRBD2 (7 bases). Germline V gives CDR1 MNHEY, CDR2 SMNVEV (reference sequence). V lost 6 bases to trimming and J lost 6 bases, with 17 bases between them. The CDR3 is made up of 15 amino acids. The CDR3, as DNA: TGTGCCAGCAGCCCCGGGGGGCAGAAGTCCGGGGAGCTGTTTTTT. Protein: CASSPGGQKSGELFF.

The V gene is TRBV10-3, the J gene TRBJ2-2; D may be TRBD1 (7 bases). CDR1 is ENHRY, CDR2 SYGVKD, per germline. The CDR3 extends over 14 amino acids. Between the trimmed V and J ends, which lost 6 bases and 6 bases, there was a span of 14 bases. The CDR3 protein is CAISGQGEAGELFF. The CDR3 DNA follows: TGTGCCATCAGCGGGCAGGGGGAGGCCGGGGAGCTGTTTTTT.

The rearrangement uses TRBV5-1 and TRBJ1-2, with 12 bases fitting TRBD1. Unmatched junction bases numbered 3, after V lost 5 bases and J lost 1 base. Per germline, CDR1 SGHRS and CDR2 YFSETQ. The CDR3 has 15 amino acids. CDR3 nucleotide sequence: TGCGCCAGCAGGGGACAGGGGGCTTTTAACTATGGCTACACCTTC. This encodes CASRGQGAFNYGYTF. The complete variable domain, with remaining parts taken from reference TRBV5-1 and TRBJ1-2, reads KAGVTQTPRYLIKTRGQQVTLSCSPISGHRSVSWYQQTPGQGLQFLFEYFSETQRNKGNFPGRFSGRQFSNSRSEMNVSTLELGDSALYLCASRGQGAFNYGYTFGSGTRLTVV.